Shown below are 7 T cell receptor beta chains from a single sample sequenced in a study of T cells in Graves' hyperthyroidism and ophthalmopathy. RNA transcripts gave rise to amplified TCR beta CDR3 regions. TCR CDR3 underwent first-round RT-PCR with the HTBI primer set. TCRdb recomputed calls from the multiplex PCR reads with MiXCR, one row per CDR3 protein. Here the sample spans about 500,000 distinct CDR3 sequences, around an eighth being singletons. Sequencing was done on a sample of blood. All receptors derive from a woman aged 18-29 years with Graves' hyperthyroidism.

The chain joins TRBV24-1 to TRBJ2-1, with D tentatively TRBD1 (5 bases). The CDR3 covers 16 residues. CDR1 KGHDR and CDR2 SFDVKD come from the germline V gene. V was clipped by 4 bases and J by 0 bases, with 12 bases between them. CDR3 residues: CATSDSGHLSYNEQFF. The CDR3 nucleotides are TGTGCCACCAGTGACTCAGGACACCTCTCCTACAATGAGCAGTTCTTC.

A few counts support this clonotype. V is TRBV30 and J is TRBJ1-2, with unresolved D. Germline CDR1 and CDR2: GTSNPN and SVGIG (reference sequence). With 1 base removed from V and 8 bases from J, the gap between germline ends came to 17 bases. This CDR3 has 14 amino acids. The CDR3: CAWSDLSGPYGYTF. Here the CDR3 DNA reads TGTGCCTGGAGTGACCTAAGTGGGCCCTACGGCTACACCTTC.

The table lists this clonotype with many counts. The genes are TRBV18 and TRBJ1-4; D perhaps matches TRBD1 (6 bases). There are 14 residues in the CDR3. The ends were cut back, 2 bases at V and 7 bases at J, with 11 bases in the middle. Looked up from germline, CDR1 is KGHSH and CDR2 is LQKENI. CDR3 residues: CASSPGGGGEKLFF. The CDR3 DNA is TGTGCCAGCTCACCAGGGGGCGGAGGTGAAAAACTGTTTTTT.

Many counts were recorded for this clonotype. The chain couples TRBV6-5 to TRBJ1-5; 8 bases fit TRBD1. Germline-derived CDR1 and CDR2 are MNHEY and SVGAGI. This CDR3 spans 16 amino acids. The trim removed 6 bases at V and 6 bases at J, leaving 13 bases unmatched. The chain's CDR3 is CASSPNSGGSAQPQHF. The CDR3 nucleotides read TGTGCCAGCAGCCCTAATTCAGGGGGCTCAGCTCAGCCCCAGCATTTT.

Ten or more counts support this clonotype. The chain uses TRBV11-2 and TRBJ2-1; tentatively, D is TRBD1 (6 bases). Germline V gene sequence: CDR1 SGHAT, CDR2 FQNNGV. CDR3 size: 13 residues. V was shortened by 7 bases and J by 9 bases, with 16 bases between the two germline ends. As DNA, the CDR3 is TGTGCCAGCACCTTGGGGGCCGAGGGTGAGCAGTTCTTC. Translating gives CASTLGAEGEQFF.

This clonotype was observed many times. The rearrangement joins TRBV12-3 or TRBV12-4 to TRBJ2-2; 11 bases map to TRBD2. The CDR3 covers 17 residues. V lost 7 bases, J lost 3 bases, and 10 bases stayed unmatched. In nucleotides, the CDR3 is TGTGCCAGCACCAGCTTGATAGCGGGAGGGGACACCGGGGAGCTGTTTTTT. It translates to CASTSLIAGGDTGELFF.

This clonotype was detected many times. The chain couples TRBV5-6 to TRBJ2-7, with 10 bases fitting TRBD2. Germline trimming cut 1 base from V and 0 bases from J; bases unmatched to any gene: 10. The length of the CDR3 is 18 residues. Germline CDR1 reads SGHDT; CDR2 reads YYEEEE. Written as DNA, the CDR3 is TGTGCCAGCAGCTTGAGACTAGCGGGCGCCTATAGCTCCTACGAGCAGTACGTC. It is translated as CASSLRLAGAYSSYEQYV.